The clone carrying this T cell receptor beta chain appeared once. The sample originates from a study of blood T cell repertoires in COVID-19. Turning to the study itself: T cells, B-cell-depleted T cells, or PBMCs supplied cDNA or gDNA.

Method: immunoSEQ multiplex PCR; TCRdb's copy keeps in-frame clones and lacks some. The table has about 380,000 clones, roughly 87% seen once. The sample consisted of PBMCs or T cells enriched from blood (not recorded which). This sequence was found in a woman in her 30s who had recovered from COVID-19.

This CDR3 is CASSPLPGQGDNEQFF. The CDR3 coding sequence is TGTGCCAGCAGCCCTTTACCGGGACAGGGTGACAATGAGCAGTTCTTC. This chain connects TRBV14 to TRBJ2-1, with 9 bases lining up with TRBD1. Germline CDR1 is SGHDN and CDR2 is FVKESK. V gave up 4 bases and J gave up 5 bases; unmatched junction bases: 9. This CDR3 is 16 amino acids long.